The rows below give T cell receptor beta chains drawn from one sample of a study of blood T cells in healthy people across ages. TCRdb reprocessed the 5' RACE reads with MiXCR, giving one entry per CDR3 protein. The table includes hundreds of thousands of distinct CDR3 sequences, 25% to 35% detected once. The sequenced sample was blood. The receptors come from a woman aged 80 or over in good health. Both conserved end residues are part of each CDR3. D genes are given only for firm matches. Clone size is shown for a subset of rows, as once, few, many or a class of expanded clone.

>many|-|TRBV28|TRBJ2-6
TGTGCCAGCAGTTTATATCAAGCCTCTGGGGCCAACGTCCTGACTTTC
CASSLYQASGANVLTF
>-|-|TRBV11-3|TRBJ1-6
TGTGCCAGCAGCTTGGGACAAACCGGTTCACCCCTCCACTTT
CASSLGQTGSPLHF
>-|-|TRBV2|TRBJ1-2
TGTGCCAGCCATGTGGCGGGGAAGGGTGGCTACACCTTC
CASHVAGKGGYTF
>few|TRBD1|TRBV2|TRBJ2-6
TGTGCCAGCAGGGGACAGGGGGCGCCATCTGGGGCCAACGTCCTGACTTTC
CASRGQGAPSGANVLTF
>many|-|TRBV7-3|TRBJ2-1
TGTGCCAGCAGCGAAGACACCTACAATGAGCAGTTCTTC
CASSEDTYNEQFF
>-|TRBD2|TRBV2|TRBJ2-3
TGTGCCACGCCGGGACTAGCGGGGGCCATAGGAGATTCGCAGTATTTT
CATPGLAGAIGDSQYF
>-|TRBD2|TRBV20-1|TRBJ2-7
TGCAGTGCTGTTTCTAGCGGGGGGTACTTC
CSAVSSGGYF
>few|-|TRBV30|TRBJ1-1
TGTGCCTGGAGTGTACTCCGGCAACCTGAAGCTTTCTTT
CAWSVLRQPEAFF
>many|-|TRBV5-6|TRBJ2-7
TGTGCCAGCAGCAACCCCCGAGAGCGGGCCGGCTACGAGCAGTACTTC
CASSNPRERAGYEQYF
>many|-|TRBV27|TRBJ2-3
TGTGCCAGCAGGGGGGGATTGGCAGATACGCAGTATTTT
CASRGGLADTQYF
>-|-|TRBV30|TRBJ1-1
TGTGCCTGGAGTGTACCTTCCCTCGGACACTTTGAAGCTTTCTTT
CAWSVPSLGHFEAFF
>many|-|TRBV20-1|TRBJ2-4
TGCAGTGCTCTCCCAGCCAAAAACATTCAGTACTTC
CSALPAKNIQYF
>many|-|TRBV30|TRBJ1-2
TGTGCCTGGAGGGCCCTTGGGCAGGGGACCTTTGGAGGCTACACCTTC
CAWRALGQGTFGGYTF
>few|-|TRBV7-9|TRBJ1-2
TGTGCCAGCAGCTTACTTAGTGACAGTTCTGGCTACACCTTC
CASSLLSDSSGYTF
>many|-|TRBV20-1|TRBJ2-1
TGCAGTGCCCGGCACGGACAAGCGGGTGAGCAGTTCTTC
CSARHGQAGEQFF
>-|-|TRBV20-1|TRBJ2-1
TGCAGTGCCACACCCGGGGCAGGTTCAGAGCAGTTCTTC
CSATPGAGSEQFF
>many|-|TRBV15|TRBJ2-3
TGTGCCACCAGCGGGACGGCAGATACGCAGTATTTT
CATSGTADTQYF
>many|TRBD2|TRBV7-2|TRBJ2-5
TGTGCCAGCAGCCCCCGGGAGGGGAAGGTGGAGACCCAGTACTTC
CASSPREGKVETQYF
>-|-|TRBV5-5|TRBJ2-2
TGTGCCAGCAGCAGGGGGGGGGGTAACACCGGGGAGCTGTTTTTT
CASSRGGGNTGELFF
>many|-|TRBV4-3|TRBJ2-3
TGCGCCAGCAGCCAAGGCCCCGTAAGGGATACGCAGTATTTT
CASSQGPVRDTQYF
>many|TRBD1|TRBV12-3/TRBV12-4|TRBJ1-4
TGTGCCAGCACGGGACAGTCCGGGGAAAAACTGTTTTTT
CASTGQSGEKLFF
>-|TRBD1|TRBV20-1|TRBJ2-5
TGCAGTGCTGTCCGGGACAGAGTTGAAGAGACCCAGTACTTC
CSAVRDRVEETQYF
>-|-|TRBV15|TRBJ2-5
TGTGCCACCAGCAGAGATCAGAGGAGAGAGACCCAGTACTTC
CATSRDQRRETQYF
>many|-|TRBV5-1|TRBJ1-6
TGCGCCAGCAGCTCGGAAGGAGTCGATAATTCACCCCTCCACTTT
CASSSEGVDNSPLHF
>-|-|TRBV27|TRBJ2-3
TGTGCCTGCAGTCCCCCCCACGGAACGCAGTATTTT
CACSPPHGTQYF
>few|-|TRBV5-1|TRBJ1-2
TGCGCCAGCACTCCTTATCCGTCCTATGGCTACACCTTC
CASTPYPSYGYTF
>many|-|TRBV6-2/TRBV6-3|TRBJ2-3
TGTGCCAGCACCCGAGACTGGCTCGGGGGGCCCGCAGATACGCAGTATTTT
CASTRDWLGGPADTQYF
>many|-|TRBV28|TRBJ1-2
TGTGCCAGCAGTTTAATCGACAGACGGGAAAGCTACACCTTC
CASSLIDRRESYTF
>many|TRBD2|TRBV20-1|TRBJ2-3
TGCAGTGCTGTTCGGGGGGGCGCGACAGATACGCAGTATTTT
CSAVRGGATDTQYF